This paragraph reports one T cell receptor (beta chain). Antigen specificity is unknown. The data stem from a study of graft-versus-host responses after intestinal transplantation. Study-wide context: Multivisceral, liver-intestinal, or isolated intestinal transplants were received by the recipients. Study-wide points: High graft-versus-host to host-versus-graft T cell clonal ratios marked allografts of patients with graft-donor macrochimerism. Among recipient marrow samples, GvH clones were found; some appeared first in ileum or blood.

Sequenced by immunoSEQ multiplex PCR; TCRdb stores in-frame clones only, minus some. Here the sample spans 10,000 or so clones, 90% to 95% being singletons. Marrow after transplant was taken from the posterior iliac crest or another site. This CDR3 has 13 amino acids. Trimming removed 7 bases from V and 6 bases from J; junction bases left unmatched: 6. The germline V gene encodes CDR1 LNHDA and CDR2 SQIVND (reference sequence). This clonotype was obtained from a human patient who received an intestinal transplant, so some T cells may come from the graft donor. This chain links TRBV19 with TRBJ2-1, with 7 bases aligning to TRBD2. The specimen comprised bone marrow, sampled approximately 530 days after intestinal transplantation. CDR3 amino acids: CASTSGRGNEQFF. The DNA of the CDR3 is TGTGCCAGTACTAGCGGCCGGGGCAATGAGCAGTTCTTC.